In this sample, the clone carrying this TCR beta chain turned up a few times. Its matching antigen is unknown. The data derive from a study of T-cell reconstitution after alpha-beta-depleted transplantation in children. General observations from the study: There were some patients whose high TCRbeta diversity at day 60 came from surviving recipient T cells and thymic progenitors. Diversity and T-cell counts at one year after transplant derived mostly from new T cells. Reportedly, only several hundred clones from non-depleted graft cells drove alpha-beta T-cell counts at about two months.

The library targeted TCRbeta and was prepared with unique molecular identifiers. TCRdb analysed the PCR reads with MiXCR anew, one entry per CDR3 protein. The sample holds some 440,000 distinct CDR3 sequences, roughly 17% seen once. Germline V gene sequence: CDR1 ENHRY, CDR2 SYGVKD. The CDR3 length is 13 residues. V lost 6 bases and J 6 bases, leaving 12 bases between the germline ends. The specimen comprised PBMCs, mostly from graft donor cells, sampled 360 days after TCRalphabeta/CD19-depleted stem cell transplant. The gene calls are TRBV10-3 and TRBJ1-5; D is possibly TRBD1 (6 bases). The source of this sequence is a boy under two years old who had a stem cell transplant for Wiskott-Aldrich syndrome, so the T cells may come from the graft donor. CDR3 protein: CAIRRGSSQPQHF. For the CDR3, the DNA is TGTGCCATCAGAAGGGGGTCCAGTCAGCCCCAGCATTTT.